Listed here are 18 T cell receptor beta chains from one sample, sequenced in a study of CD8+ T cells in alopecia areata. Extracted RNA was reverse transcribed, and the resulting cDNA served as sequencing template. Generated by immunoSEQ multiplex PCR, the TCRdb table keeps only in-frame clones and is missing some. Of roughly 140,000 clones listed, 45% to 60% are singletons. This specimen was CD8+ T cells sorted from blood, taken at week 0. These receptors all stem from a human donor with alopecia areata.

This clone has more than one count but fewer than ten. This CDR3 is CASSELGGQETQYF. Written as DNA, the CDR3 is TGTGCCAGCAGTGAATTGGGGGGCCAAGAGACCCAGTACTTC. V and J are TRBV25-1 and TRBJ2-5, with D perhaps TRBD2 (6 bases). V lost 1 base, J lost 1 base, and 7 bases lay in between. CDR1 and CDR2 (germline): MGHDK, SYGVNS. The CDR3 consists of 14 residues. The whole variable domain, remainder taken from reference TRBV25-1 and TRBJ2-5, is EADIYQTPRYLVIGTGKKITLECSQTMGHDKMYWYQQDPGMELHLIHYSYGVNSTEKGDLSSESTVSRIRTEHFPLTLESARPSHTSQYLCASSELGGQETQYFGPGTRLLVL.

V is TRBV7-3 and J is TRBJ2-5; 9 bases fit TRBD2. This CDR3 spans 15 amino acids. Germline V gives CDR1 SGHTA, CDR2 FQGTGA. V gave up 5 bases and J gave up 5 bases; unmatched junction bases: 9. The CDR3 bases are TGTGCCAGCAGCCCTGGGACTAGCTCTCGTGAGACCCAGTACTTC. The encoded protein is CASSPGTSSRETQYF.

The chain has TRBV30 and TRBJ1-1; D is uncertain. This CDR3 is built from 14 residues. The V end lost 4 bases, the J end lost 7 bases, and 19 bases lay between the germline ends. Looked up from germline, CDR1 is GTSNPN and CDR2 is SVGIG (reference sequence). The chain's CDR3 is CAWTPVSETDEAFF. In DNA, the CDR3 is TGTGCCTGGACTCCGGTTTCTGAAACGGATGAAGCTTTCTTT.

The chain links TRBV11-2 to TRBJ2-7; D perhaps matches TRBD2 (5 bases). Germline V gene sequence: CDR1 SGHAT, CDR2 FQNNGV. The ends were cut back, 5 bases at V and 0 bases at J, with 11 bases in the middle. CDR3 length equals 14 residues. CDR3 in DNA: TGTGCCAGCAGCCTCTCCGACTACTCCTACGAGCAGTACTTC. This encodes CASSLSDYSYEQYF.

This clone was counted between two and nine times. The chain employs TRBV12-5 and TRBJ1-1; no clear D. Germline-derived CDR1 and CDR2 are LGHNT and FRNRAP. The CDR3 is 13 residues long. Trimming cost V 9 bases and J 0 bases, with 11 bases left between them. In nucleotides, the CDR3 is TGTGCTAGCGAGGGTTTACTGAACACTGAAGCTTTCTTT. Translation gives CASEGLLNTEAFF.

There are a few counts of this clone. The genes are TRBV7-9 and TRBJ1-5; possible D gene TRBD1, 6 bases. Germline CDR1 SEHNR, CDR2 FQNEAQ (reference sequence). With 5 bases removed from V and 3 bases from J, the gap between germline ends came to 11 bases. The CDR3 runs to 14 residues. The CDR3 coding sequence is TGTGCCAGCAGCCTGACAGGCGTCAATCAGCCCCAGCATTTT. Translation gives CASSLTGVNQPQHF. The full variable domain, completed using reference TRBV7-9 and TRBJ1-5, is DTGVSQNPRHKITKRGQNVTFRCDPISEHNRLYWYRQTLGQGPEFLTYFQNEAQLEKSRLLSDRFSAERPKGSFSTLEIQRTEQGDSAMYLCASSLTGVNQPQHFGDGTRLSIL.

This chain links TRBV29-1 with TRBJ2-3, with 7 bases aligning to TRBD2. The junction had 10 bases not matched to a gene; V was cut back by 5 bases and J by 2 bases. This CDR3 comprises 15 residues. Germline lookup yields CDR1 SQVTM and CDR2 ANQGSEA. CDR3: CSVRGAGVPTDTQYF. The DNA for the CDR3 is TGCAGCGTTCGAGGTGCGGGAGTCCCCACAGATACGCAGTATTTT.

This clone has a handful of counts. CDR3 loop: CASSLGVANEQFF. For the CDR3, the DNA is TGTGCCAGCAGTCTCGGGGTAGCCAATGAGCAGTTCTTC. The chain has TRBV27 and TRBJ2-1, with a tentative D call TRBD2 (5 bases). Germline CDR1 MNHEY, CDR2 SMNVEV (reference sequence). The ends were cut back, 5 bases at V and 6 bases at J, with 11 bases in the middle. The CDR3 totals 13 residues.

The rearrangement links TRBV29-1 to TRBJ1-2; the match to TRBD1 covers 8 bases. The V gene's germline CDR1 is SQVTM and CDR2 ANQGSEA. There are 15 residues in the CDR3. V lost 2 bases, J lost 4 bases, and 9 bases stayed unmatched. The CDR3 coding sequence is TGCAGCGTTGAACCCCAGGGGGCTTTATTCTATGGCTACACCTTC. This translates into CSVEPQGALFYGYTF. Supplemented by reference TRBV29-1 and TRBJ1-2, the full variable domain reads SAVISQKPSRDICQRGTSLTIQCQVDSQVTMMFWYRQQPGQSLTLIATANQGSEATYESGFVIDKFPISRPNLTFSTLTVSNMSPEDSSIYLCSVEPQGALFYGYTFGSGTRLTVV.

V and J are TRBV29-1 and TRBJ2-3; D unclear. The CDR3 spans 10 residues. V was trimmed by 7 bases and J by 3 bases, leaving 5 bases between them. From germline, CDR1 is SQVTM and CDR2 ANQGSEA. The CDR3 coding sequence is TGCAGCGCCCTAACAGATACGCAGTATTTT. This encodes CSALTDTQYF.

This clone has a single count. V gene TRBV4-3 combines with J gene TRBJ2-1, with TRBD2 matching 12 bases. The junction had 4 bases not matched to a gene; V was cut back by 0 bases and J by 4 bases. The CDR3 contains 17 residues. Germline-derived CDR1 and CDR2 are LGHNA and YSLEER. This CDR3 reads CASSQDGLAGGYNEQFF. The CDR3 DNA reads TGCGCCAGCAGCCAAGATGGTCTAGCGGGGGGGTACAATGAGCAGTTCTTC.

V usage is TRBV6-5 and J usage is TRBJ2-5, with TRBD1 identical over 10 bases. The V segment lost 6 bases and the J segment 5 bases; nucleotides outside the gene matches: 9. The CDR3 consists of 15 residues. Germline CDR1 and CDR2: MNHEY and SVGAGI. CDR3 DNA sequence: TGTGCCAGCAGCGCGGACAGGGGGAGGGTTGAGACCCAGTACTTC. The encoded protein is CASSADRGRVETQYF.

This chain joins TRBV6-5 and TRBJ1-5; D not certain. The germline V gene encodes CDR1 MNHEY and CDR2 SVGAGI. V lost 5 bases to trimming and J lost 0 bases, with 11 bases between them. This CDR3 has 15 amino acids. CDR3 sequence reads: CASSPRADSNQPQHF. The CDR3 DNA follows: TGTGCCAGCAGTCCACGGGCCGATAGCAATCAGCCCCAGCATTTT.

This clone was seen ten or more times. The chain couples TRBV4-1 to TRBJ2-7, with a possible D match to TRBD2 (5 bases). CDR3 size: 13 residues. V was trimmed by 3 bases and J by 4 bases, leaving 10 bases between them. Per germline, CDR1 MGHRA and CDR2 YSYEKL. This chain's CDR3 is CASSHGGLYEQYF. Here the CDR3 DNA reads TGCGCCAGCAGCCATGGTGGACTTTACGAGCAGTACTTC.

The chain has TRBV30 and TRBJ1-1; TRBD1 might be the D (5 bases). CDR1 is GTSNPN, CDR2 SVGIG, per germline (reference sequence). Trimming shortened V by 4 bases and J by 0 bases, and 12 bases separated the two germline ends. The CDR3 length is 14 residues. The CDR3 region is CAWTLGHLNTEAFF. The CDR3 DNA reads TGTGCCTGGACCCTTGGACACCTGAACACTGAAGCTTTCTTT.

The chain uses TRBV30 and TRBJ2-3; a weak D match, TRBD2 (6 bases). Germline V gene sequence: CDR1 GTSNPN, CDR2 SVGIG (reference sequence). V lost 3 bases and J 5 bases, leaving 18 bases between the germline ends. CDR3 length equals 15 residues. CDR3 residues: CAWSARLDAQDTQYF. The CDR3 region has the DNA TGTGCCTGGAGCGCCCGACTAGACGCCCAAGATACGCAGTATTTT.

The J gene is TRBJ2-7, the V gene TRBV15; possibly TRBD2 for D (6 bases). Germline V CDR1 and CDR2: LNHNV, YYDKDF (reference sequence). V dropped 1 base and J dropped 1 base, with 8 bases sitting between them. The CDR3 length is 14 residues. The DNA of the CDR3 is TGTGCCACCAGCAGAGGTGGGGGGTCCTACGAGCAGTACTTC. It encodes CATSRGGGSYEQYF. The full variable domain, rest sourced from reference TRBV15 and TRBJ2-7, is DAMVIQNPRYQVTQFGKPVTLSCSQTLNHNVMYWYQQKSSQAPKLLFHYYDKDFNNEADTPDNFQSRRPNTSFCFLDIRSPGLGDTAMYLCATSRGGGSYEQYFGPGTRLTVT.

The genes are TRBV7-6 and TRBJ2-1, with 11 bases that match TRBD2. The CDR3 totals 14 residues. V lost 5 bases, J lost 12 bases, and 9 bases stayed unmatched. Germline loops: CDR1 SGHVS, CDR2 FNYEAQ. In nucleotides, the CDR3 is TGTGCCAGCAGCCGTAGCGGGGGGGAGCTTCGGCAGTTCTTC. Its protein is CASSRSGGELRQFF.